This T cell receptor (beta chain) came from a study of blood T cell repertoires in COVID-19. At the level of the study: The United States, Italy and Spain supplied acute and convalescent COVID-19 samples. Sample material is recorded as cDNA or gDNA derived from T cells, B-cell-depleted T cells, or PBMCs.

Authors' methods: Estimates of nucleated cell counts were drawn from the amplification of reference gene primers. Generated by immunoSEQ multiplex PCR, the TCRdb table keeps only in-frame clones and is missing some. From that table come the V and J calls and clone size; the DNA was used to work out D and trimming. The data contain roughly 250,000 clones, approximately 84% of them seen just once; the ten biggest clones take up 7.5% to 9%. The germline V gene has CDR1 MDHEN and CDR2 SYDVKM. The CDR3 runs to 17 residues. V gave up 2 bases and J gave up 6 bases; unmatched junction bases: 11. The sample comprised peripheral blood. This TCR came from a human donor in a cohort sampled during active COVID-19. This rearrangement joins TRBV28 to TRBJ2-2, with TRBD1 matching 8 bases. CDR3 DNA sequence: TGTGCCAGCAGTTTACTGCAGGGGGCTGTTTCATCCGGGGAGCTGTTTTTT. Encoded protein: CASSLLQGAVSSGELFF.